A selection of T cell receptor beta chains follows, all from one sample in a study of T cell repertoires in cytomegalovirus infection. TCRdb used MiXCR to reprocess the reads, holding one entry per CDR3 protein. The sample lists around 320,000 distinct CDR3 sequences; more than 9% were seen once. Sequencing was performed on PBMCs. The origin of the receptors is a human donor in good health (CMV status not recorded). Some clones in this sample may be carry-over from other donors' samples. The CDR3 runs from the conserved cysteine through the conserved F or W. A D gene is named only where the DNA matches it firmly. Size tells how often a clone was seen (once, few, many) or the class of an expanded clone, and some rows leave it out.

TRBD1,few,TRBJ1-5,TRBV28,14,TGTGCCAGCACCGCACAGGGGTCCAATCAGCCCCAGCATTTT,CASTAQGSNQPQHF
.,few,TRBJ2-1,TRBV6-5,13,TGTGCCAGCAGTGCCCAAGGGGGCAATGAGCAGTTCTTC,CASSAQGGNEQFF
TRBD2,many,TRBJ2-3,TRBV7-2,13,TGTGCCAGCAGCTTAGTTCCTGGACTAGATGTGAGTTTT,CASSLVPGLDVSF
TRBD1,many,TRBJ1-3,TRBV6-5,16,TGTGCCAGCAGTTACTCAGAGGGGGCCGCTGGAAACACCATATATTTT,CASSYSEGAAGNTIYF
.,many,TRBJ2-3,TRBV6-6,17,TGTGCCAGCAGTTACTCGATTGGCCCCTCAACCGCAGATACGCAGTATTTT,CASSYSIGPSTADTQYF
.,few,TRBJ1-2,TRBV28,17,TGTGCCAGCAGACCCCTCCGGGGGGGCGCCGTGGGGGGTGGCTACACCTTC,CASRPLRGGAVGGGYTF
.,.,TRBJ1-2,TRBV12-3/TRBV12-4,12,TGTGCCACCCTACAAGACAGCTATGGCTACACCTTC,CATLQDSYGYTF
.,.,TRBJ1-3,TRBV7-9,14,TGTGCCAGCAGCTTAGTACGTCGGAGAAACACCATATATTTT,CASSLVRRRNTIYF
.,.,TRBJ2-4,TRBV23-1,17,TGCGCCAGCAGTCCCTCGGGACTCGCGGGGGCCAAAAACATTCAGTACTTC,CASSPSGLAGAKNIQYF
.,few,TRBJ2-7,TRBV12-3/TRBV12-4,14,TGTGCCAGCAGTTTAGCGCAAAATTCCTACGAGCAGTACTTC,CASSLAQNSYEQYF
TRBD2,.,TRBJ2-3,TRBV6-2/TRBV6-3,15,TGTGCCAGCAGCCGAGCGGGGGGTTCCACAGATACGCAGTATTTT,CASSRAGGSTDTQYF
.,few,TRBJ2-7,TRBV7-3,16,TGTGCCAGCAGCCAAAGGGACTTGAGGGGTCTATACGAGCAGTACTTC,CASSQRDLRGLYEQYF
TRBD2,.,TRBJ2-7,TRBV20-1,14,TGCAGTGCTATTTCAGGGACTACCCCCTGGGAGCAGTACTTC,CSAISGTTPWEQYF
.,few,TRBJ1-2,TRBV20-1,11,TGCAGTGCTAGAGTTCTTCTTGGCTACACCTTC,CSARVLLGYTF
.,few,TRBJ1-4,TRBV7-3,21,TGTGCCAGCAGCTTGAACTTCAGAGGGGCTCAGCGAGTTGCAACTAATGAAAAACTGTTTTTT,CASSLNFRGAQRVATNEKLFF
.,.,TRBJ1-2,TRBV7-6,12,TGTGCCAGCAGCAGAGGACAATGGGGCTACACCTTC,CASSRGQWGYTF
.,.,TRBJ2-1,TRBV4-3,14,TGCGCCAGCAGCCAAACACCTGCTAGCACTGAGCAGTTCTTC,CASSQTPASTEQFF
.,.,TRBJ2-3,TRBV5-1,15,TGCGCCAGCAGCTTGGAGCGGTTTCCCACAGATACGCAGTATTTT,CASSLERFPTDTQYF
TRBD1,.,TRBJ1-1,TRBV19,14,TGTGCCAGTAGCCTAACAGGGGACAACACTGAAGCTTTCTTT,CASSLTGDNTEAFF
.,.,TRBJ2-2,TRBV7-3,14,TGTGCCAGCAGCTTAGGTTACGCCACCGGGGAGCTGTTTTTT,CASSLGYATGELFF
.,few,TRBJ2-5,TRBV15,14,TGTGCCACCAGCACGAGGGGCGGATTAGAGACCCAGTACTTC,CATSTRGGLETQYF
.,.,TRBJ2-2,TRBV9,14,TGTGCCAGCAGCGACAGGGTGGCATCCGGGGAGCTGTTTTTT,CASSDRVASGELFF
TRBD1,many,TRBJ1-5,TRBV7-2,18,TGTGCCAGCAGCTCACAGGGGCGGCCTCCCCCGCAAGATCAGCCCCAGCATTTT,CASSSQGRPPPQDQPQHF
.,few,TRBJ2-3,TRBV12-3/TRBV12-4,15,TGTGCCAGCAGCGACCCAGGGAGTTCGGCAGATACGCAGTATTTT,CASSDPGSSADTQYF
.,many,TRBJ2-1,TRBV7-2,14,TGTGCCAGCAGCTTGGTCGGGGGAGGCGCTGAGCAGTTCTTC,CASSLVGGGAEQFF